The 2 T cell receptor beta chains reported below all come from one sample, sequenced in a study of Ad26.COV2.S vaccination and SARS-CoV-2 variants. Profiled with immunoSEQ multiplex PCR; TCRdb holds only in-frame clones, not every one. The sample shows over 110,000 clones, just over 85% of them seen only once. Sequenced material: peripheral blood, taken after recovery from COVID-19. The source of these receptors is a human donor who had recovered from COVID-19.

This chain uses TRBV7-2 with TRBJ2-1, with 7 nucleotides matching TRBD1. CDR1 and CDR2 from the germline V gene are SGHTA and FQGNSA. The CDR3 has 14 residues. J lost 9 bases, V lost 0 bases, and 5 bases had no gene match. CDR3 sequence (DNA): TGTGCCAGCAGCTTAGCGGTAGGGGGCACTGAGCAGTTCTTC. Translation gives CASSLAVGGTEQFF.

In this sample, this clone turned up a few times. The V call is TRBV29-1, the J call TRBJ2-7; a possible D gene is TRBD1 (6 bases). Germline V lookup: CDR1 SQVTM, CDR2 ANQGSEA. V shed 6 bases and J shed 4 bases, with 7 bases lying between them. The CDR3 runs to 10 residues. The DNA for the CDR3 is TGCAGCGTCGGACAGTACGAGCAGTACTTC. It specifies CSVGQYEQYF.